This T cell receptor (beta chain) was sequenced in a study of shared clonotypes between healthy human individuals (dated by TCRdb to the early 2020s). Broadly, across the study: A few men and a couple of women, aged 18 to 49 years, made up the cohort. To increase sequencing depth and limit assay-specific biases, TCR repertoire library preparation and sequencing were carried out by different laboratories using diverse techniques. For each donor, CD4 naive and CD4 memory were each given three plates, CD8 naive was given two plates, and CD8 memory was given one plate. Between about 0.94 and 8.9 billion PBMCs per donor were obtained by leukapheresis. To estimate repertoire size and how much clonotypes are shared between individuals, the study performed deep sequencing of blood TCR repertoires from 4 to 6 healthy adults.

Using the deep immunoSEQ assay, multiplex PCR amplified TCR CDR3 regions from genomic DNA. For each cell subset, the extracted genomic DNA was distributed evenly across all wells of several immunoSEQ 96-well plates, and each plate served as one replicate. For sorted subsets, each replicate PCR was loaded with roughly 200 ng genomic DNA, equivalent to about 33,000 T cell genomes. Purified libraries were quantified with a Qubit 3.0 fluorometer, sized on a Bioanalyzer 2100, and re-quantified with the KAPA Library Quantification kit. Each immunoSEQ 96-well plate was sequenced on its own single-read 150-cycle Illumina NextSeq 550 flow cell. The original pipeline was this. The immunoSEQ output contained only junctional sequences without quality scores, so filtering could not match that applied to full-length reads. Sequences were annotated with PyIR, a Python wrapper for IgBLAST v1.9, and V/J genes and CDR3 were assigned using IMGT germline references. Reads with weak V/J assignments (E-value above 1e-6), missing CDR3, stop codons, out-of-frame junctions, or ambiguous translated residues were removed. V3J clonotypes were defined as sequences sharing an identical inferred V gene, J gene, and CDR3 amino acid sequence. Percentage overlap between repertoires was computed as shared unique clonotypes divided by the size of the smaller repertoire. Three approaches were used to assess repertoire richness: RTK rarefaction, the Chao1 estimator, and Recon v2.1 estimates of unobserved clonotypes. Generation probabilities were computed with OLGA for all TCRbeta clonotypes obtained by the gDNA method from four donors. TCRdb re-hosts the immuneACCESS table, in-frame sequences only. Its copies lack some clones; in the studies checked, an unresolved V gene accounts for under half of them, and the cause for the rest is not known. The D gene and trimming were derived from the DNA, and the V and J assignments and clone size from that table. The sample includes roughly 660,000 clones, with about 90% observed a single time. In total, the top ten clones hold less than 40% of the sample.

General findings and caveats noted by the study authors: Larger estimated clonotype richness was generally found for naive subsets than for memory subsets. Because the study included a small number of donors, the genetic and exposure-history diversity represented was limited. When a few donors were compared, the shared fraction of clonotypes was approximately 5% for naive CD4, around 4% for naive CD8, 2% to 2.5% for memory CD4, and 0.3% to 0.5% for memory CD8. Based on pairwise subsampling, the degree of clonotype sharing among donors was expected to be affected by sequencing depth. Rarefaction of sorted-subset datasets indicated incomplete sequencing despite the large sequencing depth. Only blood was sampled, and tissue TCR repertoires likely differ from those in blood. Higher generation probabilities were observed for clonotypes shared by all four sorted-subset donors than for non-shared clonotypes.

As concerns this clone: The antigen it recognizes is unknown. No base-level quality is on record; no much larger clone is a single base apart.

Healthy HIV-negative adults with no recently reported acute infections or vaccinations were included as donors. Every donor was a Caucasian adult residing in Nashville, Tennessee, USA. CD8 memory samples combined magnetically selected CD45RO+ cells with CCR7-negative CD45RA+ effector memory (TemRA) cells. Blood was obtained by leukapheresis, after which PBMCs were separated by Ficoll-Histopaque density gradient centrifugation and cryopreserved in liquid nitrogen vapor phase. Purity and quantity of every magnetically sorted T cell population were checked by analytical flow cytometry. Genomic DNA was isolated from every sorted fraction and measured by UV absorbance on a Nanodrop 2000c. From the cysteine up to the phenylalanine, the CDR3 has a length of 14 residues. Only the CDR3 region is kept as DNA, spanning 42 bases read in frame from base 1. Looking up the germline V gene yields CDR1 SNHLY and CDR2 FYNNEI. At the junction V is shortened by 5 bases and J by 3 bases; bases outside the gene matches: 7.

The sample comprised memory CD8+ T cells from PBMCs. Explained via the paper, the cell subset or site label denotes: CD45RO+ cells pooled with CCR7-negative TemRA cells. The sequence joins TRBV2 to TRBJ2-7; 7 bases in between match TRBD1. The sequence derives from a man aged 18 to 29 in good health. Some clones in this sample may be carry-over from other donors' samples. The CDR3 corresponds to CASSSRDRLYEQYF. In nucleotides, the sequence is TGTGCCAGCAGTTCCCGGGACAGACTCTACGAGCAGTACTTC.